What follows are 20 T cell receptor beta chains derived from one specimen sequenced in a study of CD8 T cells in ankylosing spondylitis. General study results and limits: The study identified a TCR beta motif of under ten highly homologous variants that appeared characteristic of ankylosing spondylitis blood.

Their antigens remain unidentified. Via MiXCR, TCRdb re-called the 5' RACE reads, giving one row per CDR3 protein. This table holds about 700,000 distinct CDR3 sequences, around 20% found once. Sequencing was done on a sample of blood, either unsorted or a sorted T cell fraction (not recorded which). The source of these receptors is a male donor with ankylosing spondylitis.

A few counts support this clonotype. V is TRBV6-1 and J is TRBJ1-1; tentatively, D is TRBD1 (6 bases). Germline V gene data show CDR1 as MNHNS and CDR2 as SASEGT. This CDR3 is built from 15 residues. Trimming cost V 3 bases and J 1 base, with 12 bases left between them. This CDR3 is CASSDKGRGNTEAFF. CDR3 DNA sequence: TGTGCCAGCAGTGATAAAGGCAGGGGGAACACTGAAGCTTTCTTT.

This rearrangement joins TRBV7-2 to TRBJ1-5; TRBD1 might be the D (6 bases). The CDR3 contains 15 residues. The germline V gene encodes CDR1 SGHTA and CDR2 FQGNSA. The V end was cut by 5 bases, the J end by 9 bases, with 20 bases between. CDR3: CASSPTTGPIAPQHF. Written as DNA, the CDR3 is TGTGCCAGCAGCCCTACGACAGGCCCCATCGCGCCCCAGCATTTT.

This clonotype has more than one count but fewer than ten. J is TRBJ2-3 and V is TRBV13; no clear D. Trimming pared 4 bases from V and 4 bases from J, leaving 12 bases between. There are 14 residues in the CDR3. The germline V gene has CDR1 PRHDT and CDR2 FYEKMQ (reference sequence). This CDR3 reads CASSSPLGPDTQYF. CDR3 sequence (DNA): TGTGCCAGCAGCTCCCCGCTCGGGCCAGATACGCAGTATTTT.

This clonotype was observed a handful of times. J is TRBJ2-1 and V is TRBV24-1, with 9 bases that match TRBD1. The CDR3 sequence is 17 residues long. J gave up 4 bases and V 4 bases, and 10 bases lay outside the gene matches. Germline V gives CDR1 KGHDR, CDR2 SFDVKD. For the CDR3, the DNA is TGTGCCACCAGTGAGGGGGCCGGGACAGGGACATACAATGAGCAGTTCTTC. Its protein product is CATSEGAGTGTYNEQFF.

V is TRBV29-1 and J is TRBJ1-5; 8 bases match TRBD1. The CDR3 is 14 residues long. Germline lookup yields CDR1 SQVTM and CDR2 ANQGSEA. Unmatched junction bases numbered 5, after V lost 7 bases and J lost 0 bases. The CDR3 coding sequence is TGCAGCGCCTGGACAGGGATTAGCAATCAGCCCCAGCATTTT. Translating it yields CSAWTGISNQPQHF. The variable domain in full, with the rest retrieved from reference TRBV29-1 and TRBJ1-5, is SAVISQKPSRDICQRGTSLTIQCQVDSQVTMMFWYRQQPGQSLTLIATANQGSEATYESGFVIDKFPISRPNLTFSTLTVSNMSPEDSSIYLCSAWTGISNQPQHFGDGTRLSIL.

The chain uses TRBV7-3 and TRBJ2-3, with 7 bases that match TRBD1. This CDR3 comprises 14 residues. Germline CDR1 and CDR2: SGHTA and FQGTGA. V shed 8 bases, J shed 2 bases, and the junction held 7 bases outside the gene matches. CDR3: CASFVGQVTDTQYF. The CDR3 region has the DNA TGTGCCAGCTTCGTAGGACAGGTCACAGATACGCAGTATTTT. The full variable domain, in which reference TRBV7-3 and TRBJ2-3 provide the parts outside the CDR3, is GAGVSQTPSNKVTEKGKYVELRCDPISGHTALYWYRQSLGQGPEFLIYFQGTGAADDSGLPNDRFFAVRPEGSVSTLKIQRTERGDSAVYLCASFVGQVTDTQYFGPGTRLTVL.

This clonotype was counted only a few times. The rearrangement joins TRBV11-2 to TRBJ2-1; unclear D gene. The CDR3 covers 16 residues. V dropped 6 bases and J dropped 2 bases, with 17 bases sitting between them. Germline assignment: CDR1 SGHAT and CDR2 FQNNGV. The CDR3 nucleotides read TGTGCCAGCAGTCACCTTCCACTGGACGCCTACAATGAGCAGTTCTTC. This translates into CASSHLPLDAYNEQFF.

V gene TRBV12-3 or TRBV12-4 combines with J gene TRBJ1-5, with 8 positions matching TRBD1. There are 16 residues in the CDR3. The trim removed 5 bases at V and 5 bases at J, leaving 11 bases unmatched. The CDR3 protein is CASSPPLDRADQPQHF. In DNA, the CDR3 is TGTGCCAGCAGTCCCCCGTTGGACAGGGCGGATCAGCCCCAGCATTTT.

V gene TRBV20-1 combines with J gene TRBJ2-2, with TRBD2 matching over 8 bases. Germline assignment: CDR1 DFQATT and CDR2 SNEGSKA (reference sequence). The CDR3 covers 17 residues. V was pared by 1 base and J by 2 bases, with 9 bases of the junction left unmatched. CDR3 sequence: CSARGAGVNSNTGELFF. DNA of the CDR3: TGCAGTGCTAGAGGAGCGGGGGTAAACTCAAACACCGGGGAGCTGTTTTTT.

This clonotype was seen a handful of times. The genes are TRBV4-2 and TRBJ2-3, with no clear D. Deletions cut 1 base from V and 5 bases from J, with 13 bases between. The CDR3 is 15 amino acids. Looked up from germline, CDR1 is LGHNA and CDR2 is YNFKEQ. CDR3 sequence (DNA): TGTGCCAGCAGCCAAGGGGGATATTGGGGAGATACGCAGTATTTT. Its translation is CASSQGGYWGDTQYF.

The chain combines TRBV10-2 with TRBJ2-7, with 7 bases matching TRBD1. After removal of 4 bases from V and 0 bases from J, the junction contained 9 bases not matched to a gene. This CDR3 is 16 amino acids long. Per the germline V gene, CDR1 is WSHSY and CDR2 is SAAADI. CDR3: CASSGGQAVSSYEQYF. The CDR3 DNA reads TGCGCCAGCAGTGGTGGACAGGCCGTTAGCTCCTACGAGCAGTACTTC.

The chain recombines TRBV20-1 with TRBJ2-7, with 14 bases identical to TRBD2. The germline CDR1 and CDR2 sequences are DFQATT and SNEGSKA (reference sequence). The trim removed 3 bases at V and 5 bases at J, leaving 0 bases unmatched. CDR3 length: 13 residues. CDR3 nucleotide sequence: TGCAGTGCTAGGACTAGCGGGGGGGACGAGCAGTACTTC. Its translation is CSARTSGGDEQYF.

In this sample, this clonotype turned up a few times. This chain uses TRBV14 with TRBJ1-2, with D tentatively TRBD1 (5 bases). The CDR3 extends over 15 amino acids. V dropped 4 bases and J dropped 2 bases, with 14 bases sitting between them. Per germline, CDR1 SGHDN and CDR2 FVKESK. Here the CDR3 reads CASSRRDYPNYGYTF. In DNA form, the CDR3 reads TGTGCCAGCAGCCGCCGGGACTACCCAAACTATGGCTACACCTTC. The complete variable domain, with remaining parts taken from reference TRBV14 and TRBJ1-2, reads EAGVTQFPSHSVIEKGQTVTLRCDPISGHDNLYWYRRVMGKEIKFLLHFVKESKQDESGMPNNRFLAERTGGTYSTLKVQPAELEDSGVYFCASSRRDYPNYGYTFGSGTRLTVV.

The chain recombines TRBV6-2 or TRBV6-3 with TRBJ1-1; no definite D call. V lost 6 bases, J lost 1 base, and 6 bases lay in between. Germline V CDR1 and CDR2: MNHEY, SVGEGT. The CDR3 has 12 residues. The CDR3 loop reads CASRERNTEAFF. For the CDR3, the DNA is TGTGCCAGCAGGGAACGGAACACTGAAGCTTTCTTT.

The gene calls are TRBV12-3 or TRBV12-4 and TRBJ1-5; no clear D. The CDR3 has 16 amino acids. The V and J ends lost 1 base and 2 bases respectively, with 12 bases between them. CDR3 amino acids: CASSLGVLLGNQPQHF. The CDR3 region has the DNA TGTGCCAGCAGTTTAGGGGTCCTCCTGGGCAATCAGCCCCAGCATTTT.

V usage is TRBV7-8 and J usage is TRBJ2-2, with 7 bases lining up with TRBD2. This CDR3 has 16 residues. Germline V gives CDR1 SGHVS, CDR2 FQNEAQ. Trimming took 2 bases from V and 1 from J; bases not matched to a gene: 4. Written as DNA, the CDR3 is TGTGCCAGCAGCTTATGGGGGGGGGAGAACACCGGGGAGCTGTTTTTT. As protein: CASSLWGGENTGELFF.

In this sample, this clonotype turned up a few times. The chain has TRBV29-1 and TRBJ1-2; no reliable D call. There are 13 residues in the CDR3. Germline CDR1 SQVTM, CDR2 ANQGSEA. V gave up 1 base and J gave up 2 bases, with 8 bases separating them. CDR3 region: CSVEGRENYGYTF. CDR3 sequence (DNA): TGCAGCGTTGAAGGCCGGGAGAACTATGGCTACACCTTC.

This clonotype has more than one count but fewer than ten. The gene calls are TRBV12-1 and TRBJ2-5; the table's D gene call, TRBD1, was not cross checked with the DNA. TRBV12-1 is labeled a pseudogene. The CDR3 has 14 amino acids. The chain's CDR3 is CASSSRDSQETQYF. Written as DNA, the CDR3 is TGTGCCAGCAGCTCTCGGGACAGCCAAGAGACCCAGTACTTC.

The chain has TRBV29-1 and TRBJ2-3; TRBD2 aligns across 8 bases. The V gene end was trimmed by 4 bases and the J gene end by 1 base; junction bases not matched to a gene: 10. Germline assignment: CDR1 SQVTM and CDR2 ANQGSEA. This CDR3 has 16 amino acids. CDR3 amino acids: CSVGGNWRGGTDTQYF. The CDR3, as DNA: TGCAGCGTTGGGGGGAATTGGCGGGGGGGCACAGATACGCAGTATTTT.

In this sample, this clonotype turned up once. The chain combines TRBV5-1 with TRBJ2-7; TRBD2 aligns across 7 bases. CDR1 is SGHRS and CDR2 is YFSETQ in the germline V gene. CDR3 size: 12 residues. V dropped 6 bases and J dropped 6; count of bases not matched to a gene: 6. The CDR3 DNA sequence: TGCGCCAGCACAGAACCGGGGGGCGAGCAGTACTTC. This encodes CASTEPGGEQYF.